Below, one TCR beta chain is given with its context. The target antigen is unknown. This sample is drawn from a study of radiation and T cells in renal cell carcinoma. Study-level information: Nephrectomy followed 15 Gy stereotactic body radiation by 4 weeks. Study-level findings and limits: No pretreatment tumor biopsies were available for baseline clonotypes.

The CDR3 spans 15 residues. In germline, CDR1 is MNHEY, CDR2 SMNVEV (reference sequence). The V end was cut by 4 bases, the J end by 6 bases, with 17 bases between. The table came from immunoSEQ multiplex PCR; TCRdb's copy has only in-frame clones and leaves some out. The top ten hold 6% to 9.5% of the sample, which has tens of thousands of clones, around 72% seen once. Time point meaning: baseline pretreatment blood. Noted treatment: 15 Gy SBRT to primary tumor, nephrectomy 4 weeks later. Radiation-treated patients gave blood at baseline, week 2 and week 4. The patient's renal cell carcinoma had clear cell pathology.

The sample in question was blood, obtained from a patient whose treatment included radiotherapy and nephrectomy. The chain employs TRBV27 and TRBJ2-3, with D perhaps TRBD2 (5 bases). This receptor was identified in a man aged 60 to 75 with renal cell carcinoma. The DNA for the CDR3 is TGTGCCAGCAGTTACAGCGGAAACTTCCCCGATACGCAGTATTTT. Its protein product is CASSYSGNFPDTQYF.